The TCR beta chain under discussion was sequenced for a study of cytomegalovirus exposure and HLA in healthy donors. About the study: Within the Caucasian-associated ancestry cluster were 81% of the roughly 400 genotyped donors. Points from the study as a whole: Later on, an analysis tied approximately 15,000 TCR beta sequences to HLA alleles at 0.05 false discovery rate. Earlier results showed most TCR beta V segments being productive about 87% or about 30% of the time.

The V and J ends lost 0 bases and 4 bases respectively, with 18 bases between them. The CDR3 loop spans 17 amino acids. CDR1 is LNHNV and CDR2 is YYDKDF in the germline V gene (reference sequence). PCR was performed using 60 Vbeta and 13 Jbeta primers. The repertoire was sequenced with immunoSEQ multiplex PCR; TCRdb's copy has only in-frame clones and lacks some. Of some 270,000 clones detected, 80% to 95% appear once; the ten largest clones hold approximately 1.5%. This clone was counted a single time. Its antigen is still unknown. The sample was PBMCs. The chain couples TRBV15 to TRBJ1-2, with a possible D match to TRBD1 (6 bases). This clonotype was sampled from a girl aged 2 to 10 in good health and CMV-seronegative. The CDR3 region has the DNA TGTGCCACCAGCAGAGAAACGCTTGGCGGGGGCCTCTATGGCTACACCTTC. It encodes CATSRETLGGGLYGYTF.